What follows are 17 T cell receptor beta chains derived from one specimen sequenced in a study of Ad26.COV2.S vaccination and SARS-CoV-2 variants. TCRdb's table, derived via immunoSEQ multiplex PCR, lists solely in-frame clones and lacks some. Altogether some 270,000 clones are present, around nine tenths being singletons, with the ten largest covering less than 3.5%. Stated treatment: about 20 received Ad26.COV2.S at low or high dose, single or two shots; 5 received placebo; per-sample allocation not given. Sampling was done on day 63 after the first vaccine or placebo injection. The input for sequencing was peripheral blood, taken in a trial of Ad26.COV2.S vaccine versus placebo. These TCRs come from a person aged 18-60 years who received the Ad26.COV2.S COVID-19 vaccine or a placebo.

The V call is TRBV6-6, the J call TRBJ1-5; D remains unclear. V was shortened by 4 bases and J by 4 bases, with 5 bases between the two germline ends. Per germline, CDR1 MNHNY and CDR2 SVGAGI (reference sequence). The CDR3 runs to 12 residues. The chain's CDR3 is CASSSQNQPQHF. The CDR3 nucleotides are TGTGCCAGCAGTTCACAAAATCAGCCCCAGCATTTT.

Only one count was recorded for this clone. The chain has TRBV11-2 and TRBJ1-1; D gene uncertain. The CDR3 runs 14 residues. Germline V lookup: CDR1 SGHAT, CDR2 FQNNGV. Trimming stripped 1 base from V and 1 base from J, with 7 bases between. CDR3 residues: CASSLVAANTEAFF. The DNA of the CDR3 is TGTGCCAGCAGCTTAGTTGCCGCGAACACTGAAGCTTTCTTT.

The chain uses TRBV5-1 and TRBJ1-2; 9 bases align to TRBD1. There are 20 residues in the CDR3. Per germline, CDR1 SGHRS and CDR2 YFSETQ. J lost 8 bases, V lost 0 bases, and 23 bases had no gene match. CDR3 bases: TGCGCCAGCAGCTTGGTGTGGGACAGGGCGACTCTCTCTGGTTCGCGCGGCTACACCTTC. Protein product: CASSLVWDRATLSGSRGYTF.

V gene TRBV5-6 combines with J gene TRBJ1-4, with TRBD1 matching over 7 bases. The CDR3 consists of 15 residues. Germline CDR1 reads SGHDT; CDR2 reads YYEEEE. V was pared by 0 bases and J by 11 bases, with 10 bases of the junction left unmatched. DNA of the CDR3: TGTGCCAGCAGCTTGGCCGGGACAGTTGAGAGGAAACTGTTTTTT. Encoded protein: CASSLAGTVERKLFF.

The chain joins TRBV19 to TRBJ2-1; 11 nucleotides agree with TRBD2. The V and J ends lost 4 bases and 4 bases, in that order; junction bases with no gene match: 9. CDR1 and CDR2 from the germline V gene are LNHDA and SQIVND (reference sequence). There are 17 residues in the CDR3. The CDR3 region is CASSNLLAGEFYNEQFF. The CDR3 DNA is TGTGCCAGTAGTAATCTACTAGCGGGGGAGTTTTACAATGAGCAGTTCTTC.

The V call is TRBV4-2, the J call TRBJ2-3; D gene uncertain. The CDR3 consists of 14 residues. Germline-derived CDR1 and CDR2 are LGHNA and YNFKEQ. The ends were cut back, 3 bases at V and 2 bases at J, with 9 bases in the middle. The CDR3 here is CASSHKSDTDTQYF. The CDR3 DNA reads as TGTGCCAGCAGCCATAAGTCGGACACAGATACGCAGTATTTT.

This chain links TRBV7-9 with TRBJ2-7; 13 nucleotides agree with TRBD2. CDR3 length equals 17 residues. Germline V gives CDR1 SEHNR, CDR2 FQNEAQ (reference sequence). The V gene end was trimmed by 5 bases and the J gene end by 0 bases; junction bases not matched to a gene: 7. The DNA of the CDR3 is TGTGCCAGCAGCCACACACTAGCGGGAGGGAGCTCCTACGAGCAGTACGTC. Its protein product is CASSHTLAGGSSYEQYV.

The V and J genes are TRBV6-5 and TRBJ1-5; no reliable D call. Deletions cut 5 bases from V and 1 base from J, with 6 bases between. Germline CDR1 reads MNHEY; CDR2 reads SVGAGI. This CDR3 has 13 amino acids. The CDR3 DNA is TGTGCCAGCAGTAACGGCAGCAATCAGCCCCAGCATTTT. Translated, it gives CASSNGSNQPQHF.

The rearrangement links TRBV7-8 to TRBJ2-3; the D gene is possibly TRBD2 (6 bases). This CDR3 contains 16 residues. The germline V gene has CDR1 SGHVS and CDR2 FQNEAQ. With 7 bases removed from V and 2 bases from J, the gap between germline ends came to 19 bases. CDR3 in DNA: TGTGCCAGCAAGGGGAGGCGAGCGGCTAACACAGATACGCAGTATTTT. This translates into CASKGRRAANTDTQYF.

CDR3 residues: CASSLVWAPQETQYF. For the CDR3, the DNA is TGTGCCAGCAGCTTAGTCTGGGCCCCGCAAGAGACCCAGTACTTC. The chain combines TRBV7-6 with TRBJ2-5; no reliable D call. CDR3 size: 15 residues. The germline CDR1 and CDR2 sequences are SGHVS and FNYEAQ. The germline V and J ends were trimmed by 1 base and 2 bases, with 11 bases remaining between them. Looking up the rest from reference TRBV7-6 and TRBJ2-5 gives the full variable domain: GAGVSQSPRYKVTKRGQDVALRCDPISGHVSLYWYRQALGQGPEFLTYFNYEAQQDKSGLPNDRFSAERPEGSISTLTIQRTEQRDSAMYRCASSLVWAPQETQYFGPGTRLLVL.

The V and J genes are TRBV25-1 and TRBJ1-2; 7 bases fit TRBD1. V dropped 3 bases and J dropped 8; count of bases not matched to a gene: 12. CDR1 is MGHDK and CDR2 is SYGVNS in the germline V gene. CDR3 length: 15 amino acids. DNA for the CDR3: TGTGCCAGCAGTGATCTTAAAGGGGGCGGAAGGGGCTACACCTTC. This translates into CASSDLKGGGRGYTF.

The V call is TRBV25-1, the J call TRBJ2-2, with D possibly matching TRBD1 (5 bases). V gave up 7 bases and J gave up 1 base, with 7 bases separating them. CDR3 length: 13 residues. Germline values: CDR1 MGHDK, CDR2 SYGVNS. The CDR3 region is CASTRGNTGELFF. Written as DNA, the CDR3 is TGTGCCAGCACTAGGGGGAACACCGGGGAGCTGTTTTTT.

In DNA, the CDR3 is TGTGCCAGCAGCTTGCAACAGGGGCTGCTCTTTCCGAACACTGAAGCTTTCTTT. It codes for CASSLQQGLLFPNTEAFF. This chain joins TRBV5-4 and TRBJ1-1; TRBD1 aligns across 7 bases. In germline, CDR1 is SGHNT, CDR2 YYREEE (reference sequence). The CDR3 extends over 18 amino acids. Trimming took 1 base from V and 1 from J; bases not matched to a gene: 13.

The CDR3 DNA reads TGCGCCAGCAGCCAAGCCGTCAATAGCAATCAGCCCCAGCATTTT. Translation gives CASSQAVNSNQPQHF. The chain has TRBV4-1 and TRBJ1-5, with unresolved D. Between the trimmed V and J ends, which lost 1 base and 0 bases, there was a span of 7 bases. Germline lookup yields CDR1 MGHRA and CDR2 YSYEKL. The CDR3 consists of 15 residues.

The rearrangement links TRBV18 to TRBJ2-7; TRBD2 matches 10 bases. CDR1 and CDR2 (germline): KGHSH, LQKENI. The CDR3 is 14 residues long. V was pared by 2 bases and J by 6 bases, with 4 bases of the junction left unmatched. CDR3 bases: TGTGCCAGCTCACCAGGGACTAGCGTTGCCGAGCAGTACTTC. Protein sequence: CASSPGTSVAEQYF.

Concerning this clone: Other DNA variants within this sample encode the same CDR3. This chain links TRBV6-5 with TRBJ1-3; D unclear. Trimming removed 3 bases from V and 5 bases from J, with 2 bases in between. Germline CDR1 reads MNHEY; CDR2 reads SVGAGI. CDR3 length: 11 amino acids. CDR3: CASSYRNTIYF. CDR3 nucleotides: TGTGCCAGCAGTTATAGAAACACCATATATTTT.

The chain links TRBV3-1 (or the pseudogene TRBV3-2) to TRBJ2-7; no clear D gene. Trimming shortened V by 5 bases and J by 6 bases, and 5 bases separated the two germline ends. Germline CDR1 reads LGHDT; CDR2 reads YNNKEL (reference sequence). The CDR3 runs to 10 residues. CDR3 residues: CASSLPEQYV. CDR3 nucleotides: TGTGCCAGCAGCTTGCCCGAGCAGTACGTC.